The subject of this entry is one T cell receptor beta chain. The data originate from a study of blood T cell repertoires in COVID-19. Two negative PCRs, clearance, or symptom resolution had been documented for recovered Cohort 3 donors. Produced via immunoSEQ multiplex PCR; TCRdb's table is partial and in-frame only. The data contain almost 250,000 clones, roughly 89% of them seen just once; the ten biggest clones take up 3.5% to 4.5%. V was clipped by 0 bases and J by 1 base, with 11 bases between them. The germline V gene has CDR1 SGHKS and CDR2 YYEKEE (reference sequence). The CDR3 consists of 16 residues.

The chain couples TRBV5-5 to TRBJ2-1; TRBD2 might be the D (6 bases). The TCR comes from a woman aged 30 to 39 who had recovered from COVID-19. Sequencing was performed on PBMCs or T cells enriched from blood (not recorded which). CDR3 in DNA: TGTGCCAGCAGCTTGGGAGCGGGCTCGTCCTACAATGAGCAGTTCTTC. It yields the protein CASSLGAGSSYNEQFF. The whole variable domain, filled in from reference TRBV5-5 and TRBJ2-1, reads DAGVTQSPTHLIKTRGQQVTLRCSPISGHKSVSWYQQVLGQGPQFIFQYYEKEERGRGNFPDRFSARQFPNYSSELNVNALLLGDSALYLCASSLGAGSSYNEQFFGPGTRLTVL.